These 19 T cell receptor beta chains were sequenced from one sample in a study of OX40 agonist ivuxolimab in advanced cancers. Repertoires were generated with immunoSEQ multiplex PCR, while TCRdb's copy carries only in-frame clones and drops some. The sample records around 70,000 clones, about four fifths being singletons. The sample consisted of CD4+ or CD8+ T cells sorted from blood, taken in a trial of the OX40 agonist ivuxolimab. The receptors originated from an adult with an advanced solid tumor such as melanoma, head and neck, liver or kidney cancer.

CDR3 sequence: CASSLAPSGSSTDTQYF. CDR3 nucleotide sequence: TGCGCCAGCAGCTTAGCCCCTAGCGGGAGTAGCACAGATACGCAGTATTTT. The chain combines TRBV5-1 with TRBJ2-3; 10 bases map to TRBD2. Germline V gene lookup returns CDR1 SGHRS and CDR2 YFSETQ. J gave up 0 bases and V 2 bases, and 6 bases lay outside the gene matches. The CDR3 covers 17 residues.

The chain carries TRBV5-4 and TRBJ2-5; TRBD2 agrees at 15 bases. CDR1 and CDR2 from the germline V gene are SGHNT and YYREEE (reference sequence). Unmatched junction bases numbered 1, after V lost 4 bases and J lost 3 bases. The CDR3 contains 15 residues. The DNA for the CDR3 is TGTGCCAGCAGCCGGACTAGCGGGGGGGAAGAGACCCAGTACTTC. Translating gives CASSRTSGGEETQYF.

The chain has TRBV4-2 and TRBJ1-2, with D tentatively TRBD1 (5 bases). In germline, CDR1 is LGHNA, CDR2 YNFKEQ. The CDR3 contains 16 residues. V was shortened by 5 bases and J by 6 bases, with 22 bases between the two germline ends. The CDR3 spells CASSLAILGRVDGYTF. In DNA form, the CDR3 reads TGTGCCAGCAGCTTAGCAATCCTGGGCAGGGTCGATGGCTACACCTTC.

The table lists this clone with a count of one. The rearrangement joins TRBV7-3 to TRBJ2-5; TRBD2 is a possible D gene (6 bases). CDR3 length: 13 residues. CDR1 is SGHTA, CDR2 FQGTGA, per germline. The V end was cut by 5 bases, the J end by 5 bases, with 12 bases between. CDR3 sequence (DNA): TGTGCCAGCAGCCTCCTGGCGGGGGAGACCCAGTACTTC. Protein: CASSLLAGETQYF.

J is TRBJ2-7 and V is TRBV7-3; D possibly corresponds to TRBD1 (6 bases). Germline CDR1 and CDR2: SGHTA and FQGTGA. The CDR3 is made up of 16 amino acids. The germline V and J ends were trimmed by 2 bases and 1 base, with 15 bases remaining between them. CDR3 nucleotides: TGTGCCAGCAGCTTAGGGGGCGGTCCCAGGTCCTACGAGCAGTACGTC. Its protein product is CASSLGGGPRSYEQYV.

This sequence joins TRBV9 and TRBJ2-5; 14 positions match TRBD2. The V gene's germline CDR1 is SGDLS and CDR2 YYNGEE. V lost 0 bases, J lost 4 bases, and 14 bases stayed unmatched. This CDR3 spans 20 amino acids. CDR3 bases: TGTGCCAGCAGCGTAGGCGTAGGGACTAGCGGGAGTTATTTGGGAGAGACCCAGTACTTC. It codes for CASSVGVGTSGSYLGETQYF.

This chain uses TRBV30 with TRBJ1-1, with a possible D match to TRBD1 (5 bases). CDR1 GTSNPN and CDR2 SVGIG come from the germline V gene (reference sequence). This CDR3 has 14 amino acids. Trimming shortened V by 0 bases and J by 4 bases, and 12 bases separated the two germline ends. The CDR3 DNA sequence: TGTGCCTGGAGTGTTGGGGCTTCGGGCACTGAAGCTTTCTTT. Translating it yields CAWSVGASGTEAFF. The full variable domain, in which reference TRBV30 and TRBJ1-1 provide the parts outside the CDR3, is SQTIHQWPATLVQPVGSPLSLECTVEGTSNPNLYWYRQAAGRGLQLLFYSVGIGQISSEVPQNLSASRPQDRQFILSSKKLLLSDSGFYLCAWSVGASGTEAFFGQGTRLTVV.

This clone was observed a few times. The chain recombines TRBV11-2 with TRBJ2-3; no clear D. The CDR3 runs to 14 residues. From germline, CDR1 is SGHAT and CDR2 FQNNGV. V dropped 2 bases and J dropped 0 bases, with 6 bases sitting between them. CDR3 sequence (DNA): TGTGCCAGCAGCTTAACAGCTAGCACAGATACGCAGTATTTT. Amino acids: CASSLTASTDTQYF.

CDR3 DNA sequence: TGTGCCAGCAGCCGTACAGGCTTGTCAGACACTGAAGCTTTCTTT. The encoded protein is CASSRTGLSDTEAFF. V is TRBV4-2 and J is TRBJ1-1; D is possibly TRBD1 (5 bases). The ends were cut back, 4 bases at V and 3 bases at J, with 15 bases in the middle. The germline gives CDR1 LGHNA, CDR2 YNFKEQ. This CDR3 comprises 15 residues.

This clone was observed a few times. The V and J genes are TRBV25-1 and TRBJ1-3; no firm D call. The germline V and J ends were trimmed by 4 bases and 8 bases, with 6 bases remaining between them. The V gene's germline CDR1 is MGHDK and CDR2 SYGVNS. This CDR3 has 11 residues. CDR3 region: CASSVHDTIYF. The DNA of the CDR3 is TGTGCCAGCAGTGTGCATGACACCATATATTTT.

The V gene is TRBV19, the J gene TRBJ2-4; 8 bases align to TRBD1. Trimming removed 6 bases from V and 5 bases from J; junction bases left unmatched: 0. Germline CDR1 LNHDA, CDR2 SQIVND (reference sequence). The CDR3 is 12 residues long. CDR3 residues: CASRDRENIQYF. CDR3 in DNA: TGTGCCAGTAGGGACAGGGAAAACATTCAGTACTTC.

This clone occurred a few times. The CDR3 spells CASSPTASGEKLFF. The CDR3 nucleotides read TGTGCCAGTAGTCCGACAGCCTCGGGGGAAAAACTGTTTTTT. The chain joins TRBV19 to TRBJ1-4, with D maybe TRBD1 (5 bases). V was shortened by 5 bases and J by 8 bases, with 15 bases between the two germline ends. The CDR3 sequence is 14 residues long. Per the germline V gene, CDR1 is LNHDA and CDR2 is SQIVND (reference sequence).

This chain joins TRBV2 and TRBJ2-7, with TRBD2 identical over 7 bases. V gave up 8 bases and J gave up 3 bases; unmatched junction bases: 7. Germline CDR1 is SNHLY and CDR2 is FYNNEI. The CDR3 has 13 amino acids. The CDR3 reads CASGRERNYEQYF. For the CDR3, the DNA is TGTGCCAGCGGGCGGGAGCGTAACTACGAGCAGTACTTC.

This clone was counted a single time. The V and J genes are TRBV20-1 and TRBJ2-1; 7 positions match TRBD1. The CDR3 spans 11 residues. The J segment lost 10 bases and the V segment lost 5 bases, leaving 5 bases of the junction unmatched. Germline V lookup: CDR1 DFQATT, CDR2 SNEGSKA (reference sequence). The CDR3 spells CSAPTGKEQFF. The CDR3 coding sequence is TGCAGTGCTCCGACAGGGAAGGAGCAGTTCTTC.

The genes are TRBV19 and TRBJ2-2; 7 bases align to TRBD1. The V gene's germline CDR1 is LNHDA and CDR2 SQIVND (reference sequence). The V and J ends lost 5 bases and 7 bases, in that order; junction bases with no gene match: 13. CDR3 length equals 16 residues. This chain's CDR3 is CASSRDRWTPGGELFF. Written as DNA, the CDR3 is TGTGCCAGTAGTCGGGACAGATGGACCCCTGGCGGGGAGCTGTTTTTT.

The chain uses TRBV5-4 and TRBJ1-1, with D perhaps TRBD1 (5 bases). V was trimmed by 4 bases and J by 4 bases, leaving 17 bases between them. This CDR3 has 15 residues. CDR1 SGHNT and CDR2 YYREEE come from the germline V gene (reference sequence). CDR3 amino acids: CASSPSWGWGTEAFF. The CDR3 DNA reads TGTGCCAGCAGCCCCTCCTGGGGCTGGGGCACTGAAGCTTTCTTT.

V usage is TRBV6-1 and J usage is TRBJ1-6, with TRBD1 matching 9 bases. Per the germline V gene, CDR1 is MNHNS and CDR2 is SASEGT. The V and J ends lost 5 bases and 10 bases, in that order; junction bases with no gene match: 6. This CDR3 has 14 residues. In DNA, the CDR3 is TGTGCCAGCAGTACAGGGGGCGTCGCGTCACCCCTCCACTTT. Its translation is CASSTGGVASPLHF.

The chain recombines TRBV28 with TRBJ2-7; 12 bases fit TRBD1. The length of the CDR3 is 16 residues. Looked up from germline, CDR1 is MDHEN and CDR2 is SYDVKM. V dropped 4 bases and J dropped 3; count of bases not matched to a gene: 7. CDR3 region: CASSSGGTGGIYEQYF. The CDR3 nucleotides are TGTGCCAGCAGTTCGGGGGGGACAGGGGGCATCTACGAGCAGTACTTC.

The rearrangement links TRBV28 to TRBJ2-5; 8 bases map to TRBD1. The CDR3 contains 15 residues. J gave up 7 bases and V 4 bases, and 11 bases lay outside the gene matches. From germline, CDR1 is MDHEN and CDR2 SYDVKM. CDR3 region: CASSSEQGESGTQYF. The CDR3 DNA reads as TGTGCCAGCAGTTCAGAACAGGGGGAGAGTGGGACCCAGTACTTC.